The 7 T cell receptor beta chains in this list originate from one sample, sequenced in a study of shared clonotypes between healthy human individuals. Assay used: immunoSEQ multiplex PCR; TCRdb lists only in-frame clones, some missing. The sample shows approximately 99,000 clones, 68% of them seen only once. The sample taken for sequencing was memory CD8+ T cells sorted from blood. Subset indicated: CD45RO+ cells pooled with CCR7-negative TemRA cells. All receptors derive from a woman in her thirties in good health.

Here the CDR3 reads CASSLSGSETGELFF. CDR3 coding DNA: TGTGCCAGCAGCCTTAGCGGGAGCGAGACCGGGGAGCTGTTTTTT. This chain links TRBV7-4 with TRBJ2-2; 9 bases match TRBD2. CDR1 is SGHVT, CDR2 SQSDAQ, per germline. CDR3 length: 15 residues. The J segment lost 5 bases and the V segment lost 5 bases, leaving 6 bases of the junction unmatched.

The sample holds many counts of this clone. The chain has TRBV6-6 and TRBJ2-2; D is uncertain. With 8 bases removed from V and 6 bases from J, the gap between germline ends came to 7 bases. This CDR3 region has 11 residues. The germline V gene has CDR1 MNHNY and CDR2 SVGAGI (reference sequence). This chain's CDR3 is CASYGAGELFF. CDR3 DNA sequence: TGTGCCAGCTACGGAGCCGGGGAGCTGTTTTTT.

The chain links TRBV28 to TRBJ2-7; D remains unclear. V lost 3 bases to trimming and J lost 3 bases, with 27 bases between them. The germline gives CDR1 MDHEN, CDR2 SYDVKM. The length of the CDR3 is 19 residues. The CDR3 DNA reads TGTGCCAGCAGTTTCGGTGGGCTGGCTGGCGCCTTTACAATCTACGAGCAGTACTTC. It specifies CASSFGGLAGAFTIYEQYF. The full variable domain, rest sourced from reference TRBV28 and TRBJ2-7, is DVKVTQSSRYLVKRTGEKVFLECVQDMDHENMFWYRQDPGLGLRLIYFSYDVKMKEKGDIPEGYSVSREKKERFSLILESASTNQTSMYLCASSFGGLAGAFTIYEQYFGPGTRLTVT.

The chain joins TRBV7-3 to TRBJ2-1; D might be TRBD2 (6 bases). The CDR3 is made up of 13 amino acids. Germline CDR1 is SGHTA and CDR2 is FQGTGA. The V gene lost 3 bases and the J gene lost 7 bases, with 10 bases spanning the gap. The CDR3 DNA follows: TGTGCCAGCAGCTTCTTGGCGGGAAATGAGCAGTTCTTC. Its protein product is CASSFLAGNEQFF.

This chain links TRBV27 with TRBJ1-2; perhaps TRBD1 as D (5 bases). Per the germline V gene, CDR1 is MNHEY and CDR2 is SMNVEV (reference sequence). Deletions cut 10 bases from V and 6 bases from J, with 18 bases between. CDR3 length: 13 amino acids. The CDR3 protein is CATTSGTSHGYTF. In nucleotides, the CDR3 is TGTGCCACCACCTCCGGGACTTCACATGGCTACACCTTC.

J is TRBJ2-3 and V is TRBV27, with 9 bases that match TRBD2. The V segment lost 2 bases and the J segment 5 bases; nucleotides outside the gene matches: 8. In germline, CDR1 is MNHEY, CDR2 SMNVEV (reference sequence). This CDR3 spans 16 amino acids. CDR3 sequence reads: CASSLVREGPIDTQYF. Written as DNA, the CDR3 is TGTGCCAGCAGTTTAGTGCGGGAGGGCCCGATAGATACGCAGTATTTT.

This clone was seen a handful of times. The chain links TRBV5-8 to TRBJ2-1; 9 nucleotides align to TRBD2. The CDR3 totals 16 residues. Germline CDR1 SGHTS, CDR2 YDEGEE. Trimming took 4 bases from V and 6 from J; bases not matched to a gene: 11. The CDR3 reads CASSADSGRVGNEQFF. The CDR3 DNA is TGTGCCAGCAGCGCCGATAGCGGGAGAGTCGGCAATGAGCAGTTCTTC.